This TCR beta chain was captured by sequencing in a study of early T cells in non-severe SARS-CoV-2 infection. TCRdb processed the 5' RACE reads anew with MiXCR; each CDR3 protein has one entry. The sample yields under 85,000 distinct CDR3 sequences, around 13% seen once. The CDR3 loop spans 16 amino acids. Germline lookup yields CDR1 ENHRY and CDR2 SYGVKD. V was trimmed by 2 bases and J by 0 bases, leaving 14 bases between them. The gene calls are TRBV10-3 and TRBJ2-7; D may be TRBD1 or TRBD2 (6 bases each). The origin of this receptor is an adult who was a healthcare worker with PCR-confirmed SARS-CoV-2 infection or an uninfected control (not recorded which). This sample comprised whole blood, obtained at baseline. This CDR3 is CAISEGGPRGSYEQYF. CDR3 coding DNA: TGTGCCATCAGTGAGGGGGGGCCCCGGGGCTCCTACGAGCAGTACTTC.